The T cell receptor (beta chain) under discussion was sequenced for a study of shared clonotypes between healthy human individuals. General study results and limits: Donors were few, which limited the genetic and exposure-history diversity represented. Around 5.4% of naive CD4 clonotypes were common to a few donors.

Replicate PCRs for sorted subsets used roughly 200 ng DNA; this equaled around 29,000 T cell genomes. Libraries were prepared by immunoSEQ multiplex PCR; TCRdb keeps only in-frame clonotypes and omits some of them. The table includes millions of clones, about 92% detected once. Concerning this clone: Its antigen is currently unknown.

The sequenced material came from naive CD4+ T cells sorted from blood. The subset is: CD45RA+ positively selected. This clonotype was sampled from a man younger than 35 in good health.

In nucleotides, the CDR3 is TGCGCCAGCAGCCGGACTAGCGGGGGATACGAGCAGTACTTC. The encoded protein is CASSRTSGGYEQYF. The chain carries TRBV10-2 and TRBJ2-7; 13 bases are shared with TRBD2. This CDR3 is 14 amino acids long. The J segment lost 4 bases and the V segment lost 6 bases, leaving 3 bases of the junction unmatched. Germline CDR1 WSHSY, CDR2 SAAADI.